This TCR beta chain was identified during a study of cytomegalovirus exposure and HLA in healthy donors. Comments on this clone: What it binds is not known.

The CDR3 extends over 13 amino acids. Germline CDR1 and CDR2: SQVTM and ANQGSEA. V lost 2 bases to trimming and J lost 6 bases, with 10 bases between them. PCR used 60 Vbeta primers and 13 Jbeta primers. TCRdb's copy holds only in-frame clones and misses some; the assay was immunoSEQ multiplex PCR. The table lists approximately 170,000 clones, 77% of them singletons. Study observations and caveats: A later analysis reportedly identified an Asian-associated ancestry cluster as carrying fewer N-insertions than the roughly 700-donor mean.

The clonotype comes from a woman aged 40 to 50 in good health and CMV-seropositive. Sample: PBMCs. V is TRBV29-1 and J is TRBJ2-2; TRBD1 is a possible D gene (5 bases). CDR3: CSVEIGVPGELFF. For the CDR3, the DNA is TGCAGCGTTGAAATAGGGGTACCCGGGGAGCTGTTTTTT.